One and the same sample provided the 19 T cell receptor beta chains below, sequenced in a study of blood T cells in healthy people across ages. A sample-barcoded 5' primer and a J-beta primer mix were used in a second PCR of roughly 7 to 12 cycles. Via MiXCR, TCRdb re-called the 5' RACE reads, giving one row per CDR3 protein. This repertoire shows about 1,000,000 distinct CDR3 sequences, 35% to 55% found once; its top ten account for over 15%. Sequences were obtained from blood. Every receptor here comes from a woman aged 60-70 years in good health.

The CDR3: CASSGTTQYNEQFF. CDR3 bases: TGCGCCAGCAGTGGGACTACCCAATACAATGAGCAGTTCTTC. The V and J genes are TRBV5-1 and TRBJ2-1; TRBD2 agrees at 7 bases. Germline trimming cut 5 bases from V and 4 bases from J; bases unmatched to any gene: 6. Germline lookup yields CDR1 SGHRS and CDR2 YFSETQ. The CDR3 is 14 residues long.

The CDR3 DNA sequence: TGCGCCAGCAGCTTGGTGACTAGCGGGACGTACAATGAGCAGTACTTC. This codes for CASSLVTSGTYNEQYF. The rearrangement uses TRBV5-1 and TRBJ2-5, with 11 bases that match TRBD2. Trimming removed 0 bases from V and 11 bases from J; junction bases left unmatched: 12. The germline CDR1 and CDR2 sequences are SGHRS and YFSETQ. The CDR3 runs 16 residues. The full variable domain, its missing parts supplied by reference TRBV5-1 and TRBJ2-5, is KAGVTQTPRYLIKTRGQQVTLSCSPISGHRSVSWYQQTPGQGLQFLFEYFSETQRNKGNFPGRFSGRQFSNSRSEMNVSTLELGDSALYLCASSLVTSGTYNEQYFGPGTRLLVL.

The chain links TRBV4-1 to TRBJ1-1, with a tentative D call TRBD1 (5 bases). The CDR3 length is 14 residues. Germline assignment: CDR1 MGHRA and CDR2 YSYEKL. V lost 0 bases, J lost 3 bases, and 8 bases lay in between. CDR3 in amino acids: CASSQEPRDTEAFF. The CDR3, as DNA: TGCGCCAGCAGCCAAGAGCCCAGGGACACTGAAGCTTTCTTT.

This clonotype came up a few times. The chain links TRBV3-1 to TRBJ2-4, with TRBD2 matching over 7 bases. Germline lookup yields CDR1 LGHDT and CDR2 YNNKEL (reference sequence). J gave up 1 base and V 3 bases, and 12 bases lay outside the gene matches. The CDR3 is 18 residues long. The CDR3 reads CASSQAVASGLAKNIQYF. CDR3 DNA: TGTGCCAGCAGCCAGGCCGTGGCTAGCGGCTTGGCCAAAAACATTCAGTACTTC.

The chain has TRBV20-1 and TRBJ2-1; D is undetermined. Germline lookup yields CDR1 DFQATT and CDR2 SNEGSKA (reference sequence). V was pared by 0 bases and J by 1 base, with 13 bases between. The CDR3 runs 16 residues. The DNA of the CDR3 is TGCAGTGCTAGAGATAAAGGGCCGGGTTCCTACAATGAGCAGTTCTTC. Amino acids: CSARDKGPGSYNEQFF.

The V call is TRBV11-2, the J call TRBJ2-7; D not certain. V shed 3 bases and J shed 5 bases, with 11 bases lying between them. The CDR3 sequence is 13 residues long. CDR1 is SGHAT and CDR2 is FQNNGV in the germline V gene. CDR3 coding DNA: TGTGCCAGCAGCTTGGGTCTGAGGAACGAGCAGTACTTC. The encoded protein is CASSLGLRNEQYF.

This clonotype showed up just a few times. The rearrangement uses TRBV9 and TRBJ1-2; 11 positions match TRBD1. The V and J ends lost 4 bases and 8 bases, in that order; junction bases with no gene match: 10. The CDR3 length is 15 residues. From germline, CDR1 is SGDLS and CDR2 YYNGEE. CDR3 loop: CASSHLRTGGEGYTF. DNA of the CDR3: TGTGCCAGCAGCCACTTAAGGACAGGGGGCGAAGGCTACACCTTC.

This chain joins TRBV6-2 or TRBV6-3 and TRBJ1-1; D call uncertain. Trimming shortened V by 8 bases and J by 5 bases, and 21 bases separated the two germline ends. Germline lookup yields CDR1 MNHEY and CDR2 SVGEGT. This CDR3 spans 15 amino acids. Written as DNA, the CDR3 is TGTGCCAGCCATTTCGGAGGGCCAATGGGAACTGAAGCTTTCTTT. It translates to CASHFGGPMGTEAFF.

This chain uses TRBV29-1 with TRBJ2-5; D is unresolved. V was pared by 4 bases and J by 2 bases, with 8 bases between. The V gene's germline CDR1 is SQVTM and CDR2 ANQGSEA. This CDR3 comprises 12 residues. The CDR3 DNA reads TGCAGCGTTGCTTGGCAGCAAGAGACCCAGTACTTC. It is translated as CSVAWQQETQYF.

Here the CDR3 reads CSAGSGSGSTDTQYF. The CDR3 region has the DNA TGCAGTGCTGGAAGCGGGAGTGGTTCTACAGATACGCAGTATTTT. The chain has TRBV20-1 and TRBJ2-3, with 8 bases that match TRBD2. Germline CDR1 DFQATT, CDR2 SNEGSKA (reference sequence). The CDR3 consists of 15 residues. V was pared by 5 bases and J by 3 bases, with 10 bases of the junction left unmatched.

This chain uses TRBV14 with TRBJ2-5; D perhaps matches TRBD1 (6 bases). The CDR3 contains 15 residues. V lost 3 bases and J 2 bases, leaving 13 bases between the germline ends. Germline V gene lookup returns CDR1 SGHDN and CDR2 FVKESK. This CDR3 is CASSHFRGEQETQYF. In DNA, the CDR3 is TGTGCCAGCAGCCACTTCAGGGGAGAACAAGAGACCCAGTACTTC.

The chain links TRBV12-5 to TRBJ1-2, with D possibly TRBD1 on 5 matching bases. The CDR3 is 13 amino acids. CDR1 and CDR2 (germline): LGHNT, FRNRAP. V lost 7 bases, J lost 2 bases, and 11 bases lay in between. CDR3 in amino acids: CASVRDRNYGYTF. The CDR3 DNA follows: TGTGCTAGTGTCCGAGACAGAAACTATGGCTACACCTTC.

The chain links TRBV30 to TRBJ2-4; D unresolved. This CDR3 spans 13 amino acids. Per germline, CDR1 GTSNPN and CDR2 SVGIG (reference sequence). Trimming cost V 2 bases and J 6 bases, with 11 bases left between them. The CDR3 DNA reads TGTGCCTGGAGTTCCGGCGCGGTAAACATTCAGTACTTC. Translated: CAWSSGAVNIQYF. Together with reference TRBV30 and TRBJ2-4, the CDR3 gives the full variable domain: SQTIHQWPATLVQPVGSPLSLECTVEGTSNPNLYWYRQAAGRGLQLLFYSVGIGQISSEVPQNLSASRPQDRQFILSSKKLLLSDSGFYLCAWSSGAVNIQYFGAGTRLSVL.

J is TRBJ2-7 and V is TRBV27; tentative D call: TRBD2 (7 bases). The CDR3 spans 15 residues. Germline CDR1 MNHEY, CDR2 SMNVEV (reference sequence). V was trimmed by 0 bases and J by 7 bases, leaving 16 bases between them. The CDR3 DNA sequence: TGTGCCAGCAGTTTATCGAGGGGGGGCCGAGGGGAGCAGTACTTC. Protein sequence: CASSLSRGGRGEQYF.

This clonotype has just one count. The chain recombines TRBV12-3 or TRBV12-4 with TRBJ1-2, with 11 bases matching TRBD1. V lost 5 bases to trimming and J lost 8 bases; unmatched junction nucleotides: 10. The CDR3 runs to 15 residues. The CDR3: CASSITGQGAEGYTF. The CDR3 DNA reads TGTGCCAGCAGTATAACAGGACAGGGGGCGGAGGGCTACACCTTC.

This rearrangement joins TRBV7-9 to TRBJ2-7; 9 bases fit TRBD1. CDR3 length equals 14 residues. Trimming cost V 4 bases and J 6 bases; bases outside gene matches: 7. CDR1 is SEHNR, CDR2 FQNEAQ, per germline (reference sequence). The CDR3 nucleotides are TGTGCCAGCAGCTCCCGGGACAGGGCTTTCGAGCAGTACTTC. This codes for CASSSRDRAFEQYF.

The CDR3 is CASSFSASGFFYEQYF. The CDR3 region has the DNA TGTGCCAGCAGTTTTTCCGCCAGCGGTTTCTTCTACGAGCAGTACTTC. The chain couples TRBV27 to TRBJ2-7, with a tentative D call TRBD2 (5 bases). Trimming took 3 bases from V and 3 from J, leaving 18 bases between them. The germline V gene has CDR1 MNHEY and CDR2 SMNVEV (reference sequence). This CDR3 region has 16 residues.

The chain couples TRBV5-6 to TRBJ2-5; 8 nucleotides align to TRBD1. The CDR3 runs to 14 residues. CDR1 is SGHDT and CDR2 is YYEEEE in the germline V gene. The ends lost 5 bases at V and 11 bases at J; junction bases unmatched: 14. The chain's CDR3 is CASSFTDRGLEQYF. CDR3 nucleotides: TGTGCCAGCAGTTTCACTGACAGGGGCTTGGAGCAGTACTTC. Full variable domain (missing parts from reference TRBV5-6 and TRBJ2-5): DAGVTQSPTHLIKTRGQQVTLRCSPKSGHDTVSWYQQALGQGPQFIFQYYEEEERQRGNFPDRFSGHQFPNYSSELNVNALLLGDSALYLCASSFTDRGLEQYFGPGTRLLVL.

The gene calls are TRBV29-1 and TRBJ1-5; D is ambiguous. V gave up 4 bases and J gave up 3 bases, with 13 bases separating them. Germline CDR1 and CDR2: SQVTM and ANQGSEA. The CDR3 is made up of 14 amino acids. CDR3 residues: CSVVEDTYNQPQHF. CDR3 DNA: TGCAGCGTTGTGGAGGATACCTACAATCAGCCCCAGCATTTT.